The TCR beta chain under discussion was sequenced for a study of blood T cells in healthy people across ages (dated by TCRdb to the mid-2010s). Turning to the overall study: In model experiments, roughly one uniquely barcoded TCR beta cDNA molecule per two T cells was captured by template switching. Using deep sequencing normalized with unique cDNA molecular identifiers, the study measured how TCR beta repertoire diversity changes with age. The donors were divided into four age groups: young (average around 16 years), middle-aged (approximately 39), aged (about 60) and long-lived (82). To avoid experimental bias, donors of different ages were distributed randomly across sequencing lanes. Two additional independent replicas of 1 million unique cDNA reads from the same blood draw were analyzed for two donors (one aged 18 to 29 and one aged 80 or older). The full study reports these points: As age increased, observed TCR beta diversity per million T cells dropped in a roughly linear way, and a significant reduction was already evident by age 40. Observed TCR beta diversity correlated strongly with the percentage of naive T cells measured by flow cytometry. Because donor CMV infection status was unknown, age-related changes in expanded clonotypes were potentially confounded. Because profiling used bulk unsorted PBMCs, naive and antigen-experienced compartments could not be compared conclusively. Compared with the aged group, the long-lived group had more naive CD4+ T cells, fewer expanded clones and increased TCR diversity, a pattern suggesting age selection. Estimates of total diversity from one million sequenced T cells were regarded as lower bounds and underestimates.

This clonotype was seen only once. Its antigen target is currently unknown. A junction boundary mismatches the germline segment, possibly from a read error. According to the germline V gene, CDR1 reads SGHRS and CDR2 reads YFSETQ. Counted from cysteine to phenylalanine, this CDR3 has 17 amino acids. The DNA shown is the 51-base CDR3, in frame from base 1. Systemically healthy Caucasian individuals from Russia, 35 to 50 in total and aged roughly 6 to 100 years, were included as donors. Approximately 9.3 milliliters of peripheral blood were collected from each donor into EDTA-treated Vacutainer tubes. PBMCs were isolated by Ficoll-Paque density-gradient centrifugation, with at least 7 million obtained per sample. Trizol reagent was used to extract total RNA from the PBMCs, yielding at least 6 micrograms per sample. The percentages of naive CD45RAhigh/CD27high T cells were determined by flow cytometry on a PBMC aliquot from every donor.

Library preparation was by 5' RACE. The sequencer listed for this sample is Illumina HiSeq 2500. A second PCR of about 6 to 11 cycles was run with a J-beta primer mix and a sample-barcoded 5' primer. Each TCR beta cDNA molecule received a unique molecular identifier from a template-switch 5' adaptor carrying 12 random nucleotides. At least 2.5 million CDR3-containing paired-end reads were obtained from each sample. The Mint cDNA synthesis kit, primed by a TRBC-specific oligonucleotide, was used to synthesize first-strand cDNA from all RNA. Following uracil-DNA glycosylase treatment, a first 18-cycle PCR with universal primers M1SS and BC2_uni_R was performed on all cDNA. The study's own analysis went as follows. Normalization of each sample was performed by random selection of 1 million high-quality reads, each carrying a distinct molecular identifier. Reads with shared molecular identifiers were discarded instead of being binned into consensus sequences. CDR3 identification, clonotype clustering and error correction used MiTCR with a Q25 quality threshold and the strictest error-elimination algorithm. Lower-bound total TCR beta diversity was estimated with a nonparametric unseen species model using Euler transformation. Through fastp at Q25 and MiXCR, TCRdb rebuilt clones from the public reads, retaining in-frame beta chains. Rows matching on CDR3 protein sequence are summarized as one entry with the most common DNA and genes. TCRdb assigned the V and J calls; the authors' analysis was not used. This sample comprises over 600,000 distinct CDR3 sequences, about 56% of them detected only once. Roughly 24% of the sample belongs to the ten largest clones.

Specimen: blood. This receptor was taken from a man aged 35 to 55 in good health. The chain is made from TRBV5-1 and TRBJ2-6; TRBD1 is a possible D gene, resting on 6 matching bases. The DNA is TGCGCCAGCAGCGATGGACAGTTCCTCTCTTGGGCCAACGTCCTGACTTTC. This yields the protein CASSDGQFLSWANVLTF.